Listed here are 5 T cell receptor beta chains from one sample, sequenced in a study of technical replicates of blood from a few donors. Clones were sequenced by immunoSEQ multiplex PCR, and TCRdb holds only the in-frame ones, with some missing. The table shows 72,000 or so clones, with approximately 93% occurring only once. Sequenced: T cells isolated from PBMCs. Receptors were obtained from a human donor in good health.

The chain employs TRBV5-4 and TRBJ1-4; D possibly corresponds to TRBD1 (6 bases). CDR1 and CDR2 from the germline V gene are SGHNT and YYREEE (reference sequence). Trimming stripped 4 bases from V and 8 bases from J, with 12 bases between. The CDR3 runs 13 residues. CDR3 coding DNA: TGTGCCAGCAGCGTGGACAGTGGCGAAAAACTGTTTTTT. It is translated as CASSVDSGEKLFF. Filled out from reference TRBV5-4 and TRBJ1-4, the complete variable domain reads ETGVTQSPTHLIKTRGQQVTLRCSSQSGHNTVSWYQQALGQGPQFIFQYYREEENGRGNFPPRFSGLQFPNYSSELNVNALELDDSALYLCASSVDSGEKLFFGSGTQLSVL.

This clone has a single count. V gene TRBV27 combines with J gene TRBJ1-5; D is unresolved. The germline CDR1 and CDR2 sequences are MNHEY and SMNVEV (reference sequence). There are 13 residues in the CDR3. V lost 3 bases to trimming and J lost 4 bases, with 7 bases between them. Here the CDR3 DNA reads TGTGCCAGCAGTTTGGACTATAATCAGCCCCAGCATTTT. As protein: CASSLDYNQPQHF.

This clone showed up just once. The J gene is TRBJ2-7, the V gene TRBV11-3, with 8 nucleotides matching TRBD1. Unmatched junction bases numbered 9, after V lost 4 bases and J lost 1 base. The germline V gene encodes CDR1 SGHNT and CDR2 YENEEA. CDR3 length: 16 amino acids. This CDR3 is CASSYLAGTGSYEQYF. For the CDR3, the DNA is TGTGCCAGCAGCTATCTCGCCGGGACAGGATCCTACGAGCAGTACTTC.

The V call is TRBV4-1, the J call TRBJ2-1, with 8 nucleotides matching TRBD2. Losses at the gene ends were 0 bases for V and 1 base for J; bases not matched to a gene: 5. From germline, CDR1 is MGHRA and CDR2 YSYEKL. The CDR3 consists of 17 residues. The CDR3 nucleotides are TGCGCCAGCAGCCAAGATGACGGGACTAGGTCCTACAATGAGCAGTTCTTC. Translating it yields CASSQDDGTRSYNEQFF.

This chain uses TRBV29-1 with TRBJ1-4; D gene uncertain. This CDR3 has 12 residues. V shed 5 bases and J shed 7 bases, with 11 bases lying between them. CDR1 is SQVTM and CDR2 is ANQGSEA in the germline V gene. The CDR3 protein is CSVPRVGEKLFF. The CDR3 DNA sequence: TGCAGCGTTCCTCGGGTGGGTGAAAAACTGTTTTTT.